The clone carrying this T cell receptor (beta chain) was picked up one time. The protocol was immunoSEQ multiplex PCR, while the TCRdb copy is restricted to in-frame clones and leaves out a portion. The sample lists approximately 210,000 clones; approximately 90% were seen once. This CDR3 has 16 amino acids. Germline loops: CDR1 SGHNT, CDR2 YYREEE (reference sequence). Trimming shortened V by 0 bases and J by 0 bases, and 10 bases separated the two germline ends. The sample is drawn from a study of blood T cell repertoires in COVID-19. The sequenced material came from peripheral blood. The source is a human donor in a cohort sampled during active COVID-19. The chain is built from TRBV5-4 and TRBJ2-1; weak D call: TRBD2 (6 bases). CDR3 coding DNA: TGTGCCAGCAGCTTGGCTGGGACTCTCTCCTACAATGAGCAGTTCTTC. This codes for CASSLAGTLSYNEQFF.